This is a list of T cell receptor beta chains from one sample in a study of radiation and T cells in renal cell carcinoma. Method: immunoSEQ multiplex PCR; TCRdb's copy keeps in-frame clones and lacks some. This repertoire shows tens of thousands of clones, around 85% found once; its top ten account for roughly 20%. This specimen consisted of blood, obtained from a patient whose treatment included radiotherapy and nephrectomy. The receptors shown here come from a woman between 50 and 59 years old with renal cell carcinoma. CDR3s include the opening cysteine and the closing phenylalanine or tryptophan. A D gene is named only where the DNA matches it firmly. A clone size is listed for some rows: how often the clone was seen (once, few, many), or a class if it is expanded.

j_call v_call d_call clone_size cdr3_aa cdr3_nt
TRBJ1-2 TRBV29-1 NA NA CSVGTRRYGYTF TGCAGCGTTGGGACCCGCCGGTATGGCTACACCTTC
TRBJ2-2 TRBV5-4 NA NA CASSLKGGTGELFF TGTGCCAGCAGCTTGAAGGGGGGGACCGGGGAGCTGTTTTTT
TRBJ2-7 TRBV4-3 TRBD2 NA CASSQVAGTSGSEQYF TGCGCCAGCAGCCAAGTCGCCGGGACTAGCGGGAGCGAGCAGTACTTC
TRBJ2-5 TRBV27 NA NA CASSLRRSETQYF TGTGCCAGCAGTTTACGGAGGTCGGAGACCCAGTACTTC
TRBJ1-5 TRBV30 NA few CACPRDDINQPQHF TGTGCCTGCCCCCGGGATGATATCAATCAGCCCCAGCATTTT
TRBJ2-7 TRBV28 NA NA CASSLPGAYEQYF TGTGCCAGCAGTTTACCAGGGGCCTACGAGCAGTACTTC
TRBJ1-2 TRBV28 NA NA CASSLLPGLNGYTF TGTGCCAGCAGTTTACTTCCAGGGCTAAATGGCTACACCTTC
TRBJ2-6 TRBV28 NA NA CASREGSSGANVLTF TGTGCCAGCAGGGAGGGGAGCTCTGGGGCCAACGTCCTGACTTTC
TRBJ1-1 TRBV5-1 NA NA CASSLGGTEYEAFF TGTGCCAGCAGCTTGGGCGGGACGGAGTATGAAGCTTTCTTT
TRBJ1-5 TRBV18 NA once CASSPSWNQPQHF TGTGCCAGCTCACCAAGCTGGAATCAGCCCCAGCATTTT
TRBJ2-3 TRBV5-6 TRBD1 NA CASSSRQGADTQYF TGTGCCAGCAGCTCGCGACAGGGGGCAGATACGCAGTATTTT
TRBJ1-3 TRBV7-9 NA NA CASSLIQGRSGNTIYF TGTGCCAGCAGCTTAATACAGGGTCGCTCTGGAAACACCATATATTTT
TRBJ2-2 TRBV28 TRBD2 NA CASTPSGMGGELFF TGTGCCAGCACCCCTAGCGGGATGGGCGGGGAGCTGTTTTTT
TRBJ2-3 TRBV7-2 NA NA CASSLAPLVSTDTQYF TGTGCCAGCAGCTTAGCCCCCCTCGTTAGCACAGATACGCAGTATTTT
TRBJ1-4 TRBV4-1 NA NA CASSQDAGINEKLFF TGCGCCAGCAGCCAAGATGCAGGCATTAATGAAAAACTGTTTTTT
TRBJ1-1 TRBV10-3 NA few CAISETDTEAFF TGTGCCATCAGTGAGACCGACACTGAAGCTTTCTTT
TRBJ2-2 TRBV5-4 NA NA CASSLGGGRGTGELFF TGTGCCAGCAGCTTGGGTGGGGGCCGGGGCACCGGGGAGCTGTTTTTT
TRBJ1-1 TRBV10-2 NA medium-sized CASSEWSTLNTEAFF TGCGCCAGCAGTGAGTGGTCAACCTTGAACACTGAAGCTTTCTTT
TRBJ1-2 TRBV6-6 NA NA CASSLSAFGDYTF TGTGCCAGCAGTCTAAGTGCCTTTGGGGACTACACCTTC
TRBJ1-5 TRBV19 NA NA CASQDLSNQPQHF TGTGCCAGTCAGGACCTCTCTAATCAGCCCCAGCATTTT
TRBJ2-5 TRBV6-5 NA NA CASSYGLATKETQYF TGTGCCAGCAGTTACGGGCTAGCGACGAAAGAGACCCAGTACTTC
TRBJ1-3 TRBV6-5 NA few CASSSPTRFSGNTIYF TGTGCCAGCAGTTCCCCGACGAGATTCTCTGGAAACACCATATATTTT
TRBJ1-2 TRBV7-9 NA NA CASSLISGQGYTF TGTGCCAGCAGCTTAATCTCGGGGCAAGGCTACACCTTC
TRBJ2-7 TRBV4-1 TRBD2 NA CASSHSSGYEQYF TGCGCCAGCAGCCACTCTAGCGGCTACGAGCAGTACTTC
TRBJ1-2 TRBV9 NA NA CASSASKGVRGVTYGYTF TGTGCCAGCAGCGCATCCAAGGGGGTTCGGGGTGTCACCTATGGCTACACCTTC
TRBJ2-2 TRBV5-1 NA NA CASRSPILDTGELFF TGCGCCAGCAGGTCCCCTATCTTGGACACCGGGGAGCTGTTTTTT
TRBJ1-4 TRBV9 NA NA CASSVAGGDDPNEKLFF TGTGCCAGCAGCGTAGCGGGGGGCGATGATCCTAATGAAAAACTGTTTTTT
TRBJ2-2 TRBV5-5 NA NA CASSDTGNTGELFF TGTGCCAGCAGCGATACTGGGAACACCGGGGAGCTGTTTTTT
TRBJ1-2 TRBV11-2 TRBD1 NA CASSNDKTGALYGYTF TGTGCCAGCAGCAACGATAAGACAGGGGCGCTATATGGCTACACCTTC
TRBJ1-2 TRBV19 NA NA CATRRGYGYTF TGTGCCACCCGCCGGGGCTATGGCTACACCTTC
TRBJ1-1 TRBV4-3 TRBD1 NA CASSRRTGSSSDTEAFF TGCGCCAGCAGTCGGCGGACAGGGAGCTCGTCGGACACTGAAGCTTTCTTT
TRBJ2-7 TRBV28 TRBD2 NA CASLSGSSYEQYF TGTGCCAGCCTTAGCGGGAGCTCTTACGAGCAGTACTTC
TRBJ1-1 TRBV6-6 TRBD1 NA CASSPGTGLTEAFF TGTGCCAGCAGCCCCGGGACAGGGCTTACTGAAGCTTTCTTT
TRBJ2-3 TRBV6-1 TRBD2 NA CATYSGSGTDTQYF TGTGCCACCTATAGCGGGAGCGGCACAGATACGCAGTATTTT
TRBJ2-3 TRBV19 NA NA CASRGGGTDTQYF TGTGCCAGTAGAGGAGGTGGCACAGATACGCAGTATTTT
TRBJ1-3 TRBV7-9 NA once CASTSTMLAGNTIYF TGTGCCAGCACCTCAACCATGCTTGCTGGAAACACCATATATTTT
TRBJ2-3 TRBV10-1 NA NA CASSDFDSRTDTQYF TGCGCCAGCAGTGATTTCGACAGCCGCACAGATACGCAGTATTTT
TRBJ2-3 TRBV7-2 NA NA CASSLAGPTWADTQYF TGTGCCAGCAGCTTAGCGGGCCCAACCTGGGCAGATACGCAGTATTTT
TRBJ1-2 TRBV27 TRBD1 few CASSPSRTGGKGGYTF TGTGCCAGCAGTCCCTCCAGGACAGGGGGTAAGGGTGGCTACACCTTC
TRBJ2-1 TRBV7-3 TRBD2 NA CASSLTGLGPNEQFF TGTGCCAGCAGCTTAACAGGACTAGGCCCCAATGAGCAGTTCTTC
TRBJ1-2 TRBV5-1 NA NA CASSLAGGGNYGYTF TGCGCCAGCAGCTTGGCCGGGGGAGGGAACTATGGCTACACCTTC
TRBJ2-7 TRBV7-2 NA few CASSISGAGEQYF TGTGCCAGCAGCATCTCAGGGGCGGGCGAGCAGTACTTC
TRBJ2-7 TRBV18 NA NA CASSPPPAITYEQYF TGTGCCAGCTCACCACCTCCAGCCATTACCTACGAGCAGTACTTC
TRBJ2-7 TRBV4-2 TRBD2 NA CASSQDRTSVSYEQYF TGTGCCAGCAGCCAAGATCGAACTAGCGTATCCTACGAGCAGTACTTC
TRBJ2-7 TRBV4-3 NA once CASSQDLLRGAYNYEQYF TGCGCCAGCAGCCAAGATCTCTTACGGGGGGCATATAATTACGAGCAGTACTTC